A single sample is the source of the 5 T cell receptor beta chains below, sequenced in a study of Ad26.COV2.S vaccination and SARS-CoV-2 variants. Clones were sequenced by immunoSEQ multiplex PCR, and TCRdb holds only the in-frame ones, with some missing. The sample carries 380,000 or so clones, roughly 85% recorded once. The treatment here: roughly 19 received Ad26.COV2.S at low or high dose, single or two shots; several received placebo; per-sample allocation not given. Samples were taken on day 63 after the first vaccine or placebo injection. The sample here was peripheral blood, taken in a trial of Ad26.COV2.S vaccine versus placebo. The receptors were sampled from a person aged 18 to 65 who received the Ad26.COV2.S COVID-19 vaccine or a placebo.

The V call is TRBV7-9, the J call TRBJ1-2; D is ambiguous. V gave up 5 bases and J gave up 6 bases, with 19 bases separating them. Per the germline V gene, CDR1 is SEHNR and CDR2 is FQNEAQ (reference sequence). The CDR3 consists of 15 residues. The CDR3 region is CASSHSIGYMDGYTF. For the CDR3, the DNA is TGTGCCAGCAGCCACAGTATCGGCTATATGGATGGCTACACCTTC.

The V and J genes are TRBV19 and TRBJ2-7; D unclear. The CDR3 has 14 residues. The germline V gene has CDR1 LNHDA and CDR2 SQIVND (reference sequence). The germline V and J ends were trimmed by 2 bases and 2 bases, with 10 bases remaining between them. The CDR3 loop reads CASSITVGPYEQYF. The CDR3 bases are TGTGCCAGTAGTATAACCGTTGGACCCTACGAGCAGTACTTC.

V gene TRBV19 combines with J gene TRBJ1-4, with unresolved D. The CDR3 is 12 amino acids. The germline gives CDR1 LNHDA, CDR2 SQIVND (reference sequence). The germline V and J ends were trimmed by 3 bases and 12 bases, with 11 bases remaining between them. The CDR3 is CASSIGMAELFF. CDR3 DNA sequence: TGTGCCAGTAGTATTGGCATGGCTGAACTGTTTTTT. The full variable domain, rest sourced from reference TRBV19 and TRBJ1-4, is DGGITQSPKYLFRKEGQNVTLSCEQNLNHDAMYWYRQDPGQGLRLIYYSQIVNDFQKGDIAEGYSVSREKKESFPLTVTSAQKNPTAFYLCASSIGMAELFFGSGTQLSVL.

The chain combines TRBV2 with TRBJ2-2; TRBD2 matches 11 bases. After removal of 6 bases from V and 5 bases from J, the junction contained 8 bases not matched to a gene. This CDR3 contains 16 residues. Germline V gives CDR1 SNHLY, CDR2 FYNNEI. The CDR3 protein is CASSGSSGGNTGELFF. The CDR3 DNA is TGTGCCAGCAGCGGATCTAGCGGGGGGAATACCGGGGAGCTGTTTTTT.

The CDR3 loop reads CASGLVLGAKVTEAFF. The CDR3 DNA sequence: TGTGCTAGTGGTTTGGTACTGGGGGCCAAGGTTACTGAAGCTTTCTTT. The chain recombines TRBV12-5 with TRBJ1-1; D is perhaps TRBD1 (6 bases). V lost 0 bases, J lost 5 bases, and 16 bases lay in between. This CDR3 region has 16 residues. Germline values: CDR1 LGHNT, CDR2 FRNRAP.